This T cell receptor beta chain was retrieved from a study of shared clonotypes between healthy human individuals. Study outcomes and limitations: The low donor count limited represented genetic and exposure-history diversity.

Unsorted samples relied on some 90 million PBMCs, which served as the source of genomic DNA. This clone was recorded only once. The target antigen is unknown. Per the original data handling: Junction-only sequences without quality scores were provided by ImmunoSEQ, so filtering was different. Clones were sequenced by immunoSEQ multiplex PCR, and TCRdb holds only the in-frame ones, with some missing. For V, J and clone size, that table is used; D and trimming come from the DNA. The table has some 500,000 clones, less than 80% seen once. Trimming shortened V by 6 bases and J by 5 bases, and 22 bases separated the two germline ends. The germline gives CDR1 SGHVS, CDR2 FQNEAQ. This CDR3 spans 16 amino acids.

This sequence joins TRBV7-8 and TRBJ2-5, with a tentative D call TRBD1 (6 bases). This receptor was taken from a woman aged 40 to 50 in good health. Some clones in this sample may be carry-over from other donors' samples. Sample: PBMCs. In nucleotides, the CDR3 is TGTGCCAGCAGTTACACAAGGCAGGGGCGCGGGGAGACCCAGTACTTC. This sequence encodes CASSYTRQGRGETQYF. The variable domain in full, completed from reference TRBV7-8 and TRBJ2-5, reads GAGVSQSPRYKVAKRGQDVALRCDPISGHVSLFWYQQALGQGPEFLTYFQNEAQLDKSGLPSDRFFAERPEGSVSTLKIQRTQQEDSAVYLCASSYTRQGRGETQYFGPGTRLLVL.